This TCR beta chain emerged from a study of blood T cells in healthy people across ages. Study-wide background: Per every two T cells, about one barcoded beta molecule was captured by template switching. Study-level results: It was the long-lived donors that had more naive CD4+ cells and higher diversity than aged donors.

Alongside a J-beta primer mix, a sample-barcoded 5' primer served in a second PCR lasting roughly 7 to 11 cycles. MiXCR, run by TCRdb on the 5' RACE reads, gives a single entry per CDR3 protein. The table shows fewer than 2 million distinct CDR3 sequences, with about two fifths occurring only once. As concerns this clonotype: The antigen is not known.

Germline CDR1 is LGHNA and CDR2 is YSLEER. The CDR3 loop spans 15 amino acids. Drawn from each donor were 8.5 to 10 milliliters of peripheral blood. Extraction yielded at least 6 micrograms of total RNA per sample. The chain carries TRBV4-3 and TRBJ2-4, with 10 bases identical to TRBD1. The J call may not be correct, given that the DNA end is closer to TRBJ2-7. This clonotype was obtained from a human donor in good health. Sequencing input: blood. CDR3 DNA sequence: TGCGCCAGCAGCCAAAAAAGGACAGGGGGCTACGAGCAGTACTTC. Protein sequence: CASSQKRTGGYEQYF.